Included here is one TCR beta chain sequence, with context. The antigen remains unidentified. V gave up 6 bases and J gave up 4 bases; unmatched junction bases: 9. The CDR3 spans 15 residues. In germline, CDR1 is LNHDA, CDR2 SQIVND (reference sequence). The entry originates in a study of T cells in Graves' hyperthyroidism and ophthalmopathy. Study-level results: Also found in blood were most expanded thyroid clonotypes above 0.001.

Exclusion of a patient resulted from uncontrolled infection, other autoimmune disease, pregnancy or lactation. Diagnosis rested on symptoms, serum thyroxine and TRAb, thyroid ultrasound, and orbital computed tomography. This sample holds PBMCs from about 10 ml fresh peripheral blood. Amplification of TCR beta CDR3 regions was performed using RNA transcripts as template. Primed by the HTBI set, a first-round RT-PCR was run on the TCR CDR3. TCRdb recomputed calls from the multiplex PCR reads with MiXCR, one row per CDR3 protein. The sample lists some 600,000 distinct CDR3 sequences, approximately 14% occurring once.

The sequence was obtained from a woman aged 25-40 years with Graves' hyperthyroidism that later progressed to Graves' ophthalmopathy. The chain joins TRBV19 to TRBJ2-3; 8 positions agree with TRBD1. Specimen: blood. CDR3 in amino acids: CASRVRTGLADTQYF. In DNA, the CDR3 is TGTGCCAGTAGGGTCCGGACAGGGTTAGCAGATACGCAGTATTTT.